These T cell receptor beta chains were read from a single sample in a study of T cells in Graves' hyperthyroidism and ophthalmopathy. MiXCR, applied by TCRdb to the multiplex PCR reads, yields one record per CDR3 protein. This repertoire shows roughly 200,000 distinct CDR3 sequences, 18% found once; its top ten account for approximately 40%. Specimen: blood. The receptors originated from a man in his forties or fifties with Graves' hyperthyroidism. CDR3s include the opening cysteine and the closing phenylalanine or tryptophan. Each record gives: clone size, V gene, D gene, J gene, CDR3 protein, CDR3 DNA. D genes are given only for firm matches. Clone size, where shown, is once, few, many, or a class for clones that have expanded.

few,TRBV7-9,TRBD1,TRBJ1-5,CASSLETGFFGRDQPQHF,TGTGCCAGCAGCTTAGAGACAGGGTTTTTTGGCCGGGATCAGCCCCAGCATTTT
-,TRBV30,TRBD1,TRBJ1-3,CAWSGGTGYFNSGNTIYF,TGTGCCTGGAGTGGTGGGACAGGATATTTCAACTCTGGAAACACCATATATTTT
many,TRBV10-3,-,TRBJ2-2,CAIRVQVANTGELFF,TGTGCCATCAGGGTACAGGTTGCGAACACCGGGGAGCTGTTTTTT
many,TRBV12-3/TRBV12-4,-,TRBJ1-1,CASSLFSGAEAFF,TGTGCCAGCAGTTTATTCTCGGGGGCAGAAGCTTTCTTT
many,TRBV6-1,-,TRBJ2-3,CASSLPVGDTQYF,TGTGCCAGCAGTCTCCCCGTGGGGGATACGCAGTATTTT
many,TRBV3-1,-,TRBJ1-2,CASSPLRGADGYTF,TGTGCCAGCAGCCCGCTGCGGGGGGCAGATGGCTACACCTTC
many,TRBV6-1,-,TRBJ2-7,CASSPSYEQYF,TGTGCCAGCAGCCCATCCTACGAGCAGTACTTC
many,TRBV3-1,TRBD1,TRBJ1-6,CASSPDRDSPLHF,TGTGCCAGCAGCCCCGACAGGGATTCACCCCTCCACTTT
-,TRBV12-3/TRBV12-4,-,TRBJ2-1,CASSTQPGPSSYNEQFF,TGTGCCAGCAGTACCCAACCCGGCCCCAGCTCCTACAATGAGCAGTTCTTC
-,TRBV4-3,-,TRBJ1-1,CASSQGPAANTEAFF,TGCGCCAGCAGCCAAGGCCCGGCCGCGAACACTGAAGCTTTCTTT
many,TRBV7-2,TRBD1,TRBJ1-6,CASSHGTGDNSPLHF,TGTGCCAGCAGCCACGGGACAGGAGATAATTCACCCCTCCACTTT
-,TRBV7-3,TRBD1,TRBJ2-7,CATSRRAGTGAYEQYF,TGTGCCACCAGCAGACGGGCCGGGACAGGGGCGTACGAGCAGTACTTC
many,TRBV20-1,-,TRBJ1-2,CSARGLNVNGYTF,TGCAGTGCTAGAGGCCTCAACGTCAATGGCTACACCTTC
-,TRBV2,-,TRBJ2-3,CASSEDRVDTDTQYF,TGTGCCAGCAGTGAAGACAGGGTAGACACAGATACGCAGTATTTT
-,TRBV19,TRBD1,TRBJ2-7,CASSPSGQRWGEQYF,TGTGCCAGTAGTCCCTCGGGACAGCGATGGGGGGAGCAGTACTTC
many,TRBV12-3/TRBV12-4,-,TRBJ2-1,CASSLERSWGNEQFF,TGTGCCAGCAGTTTAGAAAGGAGTTGGGGCAATGAGCAGTTCTTC
-,TRBV12-3/TRBV12-4,TRBD1,TRBJ1-2,CASSSWGQGGGYGYTF,TGTGCCAGCAGTTCTTGGGGACAGGGTGGGGGATATGGCTACACCTTC
-,TRBV6-1,TRBD1,TRBJ1-1,CASSMPWTGNTEAFF,TGTGCCAGCAGTATGCCTTGGACAGGGAACACTGAAGCTTTCTTT
-,TRBV4-3,TRBD1,TRBJ2-7,CASSSGTGYYDEQYF,TGCGCCAGCAGCTCCGGGACAGGGTATTATGACGAGCAGTACTTC
many,TRBV2,-,TRBJ2-2,CASSELQGSTGELFF,TGTGCCAGCAGTGAATTACAGGGATCCACCGGGGAGCTGTTTTTT
many,TRBV29-1,-,TRBJ2-1,CSVANRMEYNEQFF,TGCAGCGTTGCGAACAGGATGGAGTACAATGAGCAGTTCTTC
-,TRBV7-9,-,TRBJ1-2,CASSPDRFNGYTF,TGTGCCAGCAGCCCAGACAGGTTCAATGGCTACACCTTC
few,TRBV6-2/TRBV6-3,TRBD2,TRBJ2-1,CASSYSASGDNEQFF,TGTGCCAGCAGTTACTCAGCTAGCGGGGACAATGAGCAGTTCTTC